The 3 T cell receptor beta chains in this list originate from one sample, sequenced in a study of T cells after yellow fever vaccination. TCRdb passed the 5' RACE reads through MiXCR, listing each CDR3 protein once. The sample lists 350,000 or so distinct CDR3 sequences; around 8.1% were seen once. Here the sequenced sample was PBMCs, taken roughly 45 days after the first yellow fever vaccination. All receptors derive from a man between 18 and 35 years old who received the YFV17D yellow fever vaccine.

This clonotype was detected a few times. The V and J genes are TRBV12-3 or TRBV12-4 and TRBJ2-3, with 8 bases identical to TRBD1. The CDR3 covers 14 residues. Germline trimming cut 4 bases from V and 4 bases from J; bases unmatched to any gene: 4. CDR3 sequence reads: CASSSGQGSDTQYF. The CDR3 DNA is TGTGCCAGCAGTTCTGGACAGGGTTCAGATACGCAGTATTTT.

This clonotype was recorded a few times. This sequence joins TRBV3-1 and TRBJ2-2; tentative D call: TRBD2 (6 bases). Trimming left V 4 bases short and J 4 bases short, with 19 bases between. CDR1 and CDR2 (germline): LGHDT, YNNKEL (reference sequence). This CDR3 is 17 amino acids long. The CDR3 spells CASSRGAEAGTTGELFF. CDR3 DNA: TGTGCCAGCAGCCGAGGCGCGGAGGCGGGGACCACCGGGGAGCTGTTTTTT.

This clonotype occurred a few times. V usage is TRBV6-1 and J usage is TRBJ1-2, with D perhaps TRBD1 (6 bases). Per the germline V gene, CDR1 is MNHNS and CDR2 is SASEGT. V was trimmed by 7 bases and J by 0 bases, leaving 21 bases between them. The CDR3 runs to 17 residues. The CDR3 sequence: CASTISAGARSNYGYTF. CDR3 DNA: TGTGCCAGCACCATAAGTGCAGGGGCGCGCTCTAACTATGGCTACACCTTC.